The 5 T cell receptor beta chains in this list originate from one sample, sequenced in a study of blood T cell repertoires in COVID-19. Sequencing used immunoSEQ multiplex PCR; TCRdb keeps in-frame clones, though not all of them. The repertoire holds 250,000 to 300,000 clones, with approximately 88% as singletons. The sequenced sample consisted of peripheral blood. Every receptor here comes from a woman aged 70-85 years with COVID-19, enrolled during active disease.

The rearrangement joins TRBV20-1 to TRBJ1-1; a weak D match, TRBD1 (5 bases). V lost 3 bases and J 6 bases, leaving 17 bases between the germline ends. The CDR3 is 14 amino acids. CDR1 and CDR2 from the germline V gene are DFQATT and SNEGSKA (reference sequence). This CDR3 reads CSASSTLRDSEAFF. CDR3 in DNA: TGCAGTGCTAGTTCCACCCTCAGGGACTCTGAAGCTTTCTTT.

This clone has only a few counts. The genes are TRBV4-2 and TRBJ2-2; D is uncertain. The germline gives CDR1 LGHNA, CDR2 YNFKEQ. The CDR3 is made up of 14 amino acids. Deletions cut 0 bases from V and 6 bases from J, with 8 bases between. Here the CDR3 DNA reads TGTGCCAGCAGCCAAGACATTCAGGCCGGGGAGCTGTTTTTT. As protein: CASSQDIQAGELFF.

The J gene is TRBJ2-7, the V gene TRBV5-1, with a possible D match to TRBD1 (6 bases). Trimming took 5 bases from V and 3 from J, leaving 9 bases between them. CDR3 length equals 12 residues. Germline lookup yields CDR1 SGHRS and CDR2 YFSETQ. CDR3 nucleotides: TGCGCCAGCAGGGAGACAGGCTACGAGCAGTACTTC. This codes for CASRETGYEQYF.

This clone was recorded once. This sequence joins TRBV27 and TRBJ2-5; TRBD2 matches 13 bases. CDR3 length equals 16 residues. Germline V gene data show CDR1 as MNHEY and CDR2 as SMNVEV (reference sequence). Unmatched junction bases numbered 4, after V lost 5 bases and J lost 1 base. CDR3 amino acids: CASSQGLAGIQETQYF. For the CDR3, the DNA is TGTGCCAGCAGTCAGGGACTAGCGGGAATCCAAGAGACCCAGTACTTC.

The rearrangement uses TRBV2 and TRBJ2-1; a possible D gene is TRBD2 (6 bases). CDR3 length equals 15 residues. Germline lookup yields CDR1 SNHLY and CDR2 FYNNEI. V was cut by 7 bases and J by 4 bases, with 17 bases left in between. The DNA of the CDR3 is TGTGCCAGCACCCCGCAGGGAGGACCATACAATGAGCAGTTCTTC. Translated, it gives CASTPQGGPYNEQFF.